The present entry profiles one T cell receptor beta chain with its context. The CDR3 runs to 15 residues. Trimming pared 5 bases from V and 4 bases from J, leaving 17 bases between. Germline loops: CDR1 LNHDA, CDR2 SQIVND (reference sequence). This sample was included in a study of blood T cell repertoires in COVID-19. In the original processing: Amplification with reference gene primers provided the estimates of nucleated cell counts. Measured with immunoSEQ multiplex PCR; TCRdb has only the in-frame clones, and not every one. That table gives V, J and clone size, and the DNA gave D and trimming. The sample yields fewer than 250,000 clones, more than 80% seen once.

The sample comprised peripheral blood. This clonotype was sampled from a human donor in a cohort sampled during active COVID-19. This chain joins TRBV19 and TRBJ1-1; a possible D gene is TRBD1 (5 bases). The CDR3 spells CASSPDSAGGTEAFF. The DNA of the CDR3 is TGTGCCAGTAGTCCGGACTCCGCGGGGGGCACTGAAGCTTTCTTT.